Listed below are T cell receptor beta chains from one sample, sequenced in a study of shared T cell receptors in the human thymus. Data came from immunoSEQ multiplex PCR; TCRdb stores just in-frame clones and leaves some out. The sample has fewer than 700,000 clones, 88% seen once. These data were also reused for a study on human thymus T cells.

The sample taken for sequencing was thymocytes. Every receptor here comes from a boy in the first two years of life with a congenital heart defect. Both conserved end residues are part of each CDR3. D genes are given only for firm matches. Size is omitted from some rows. Given values are once, few, many or a class for expanded clones.

d_call | j_call | v_call | clone_size | cdr3_aa | cdr3_nt
- | TRBJ1-1 | TRBV6-5 | - | CASSYPPEAFF | TGTGCCAGCAGTTACCCTCCTGAAGCTTTCTTT
TRBD1 | TRBJ2-7 | TRBV18 | few | CASSPDRGPYSYEQYF | TGTGCCAGCTCACCCGACAGGGGACCCTATTCCTACGAGCAGTACTTC
TRBD1 | TRBJ2-2 | TRBV15 | - | CATSRDPGGAPGQGREGNTGELFF | TGTGCCACCAGCAGAGATCCGGGGGGTGCCCCGGGACAGGGTCGAGAAGGGAACACCGGGGAGCTGTTTTTT
TRBD1 | TRBJ2-5 | TRBV11-3 | - | CASRGQRGRETQYF | TGTGCCAGCAGGGGACAGAGGGGAAGGGAGACCCAGTACTTC
TRBD2 | TRBJ2-7 | TRBV7-6 | - | CASSLGGWEGVYEQYF | TGTGCCAGCAGCTTAGGAGGGTGGGAGGGCGTCTACGAGCAGTACTTC
- | TRBJ2-3 | TRBV11-2 | - | CASSSRGGSTDTQYF | TGTGCCAGCAGCTCTAGGGGGGGGAGCACAGATACGCAGTATTTT
TRBD1 | TRBJ2-2 | TRBV14 | - | CASSLDRDTGELFF | TGTGCCAGCAGTTTGGACAGGGACACCGGGGAGCTGTTTTTT
TRBD1 | TRBJ1-6 | TRBV5-6 | - | CASSGGTGNSPLHF | TGTGCCAGCAGCGGCGGGACAGGGAATTCACCCCTCCACTTT
TRBD2 | TRBJ2-1 | TRBV19 | few | CASAGTRESEQFF | TGTGCCAGCGCAGGGACTAGGGAGAGTGAGCAGTTCTTC
- | TRBJ1-1 | TRBV18 | - | CASSGLPYPSNCTEAFF | TGTGCCAGCTCAGGCCTCCCTTACCCTTCCAATTGTACTGAAGCTTTCTTT
- | TRBJ2-2 | TRBV6-1 | - | CASSEGWHTGELFF | TGTGCCAGCAGTGAAGGATGGCACACCGGGGAGCTGTTTTTT
TRBD1 | TRBJ1-2 | TRBV11-3 | - | CASSRYRGVDGYTF | TGTGCCAGCAGCCGATACAGGGGTGTGGATGGCTACACCTTC
- | TRBJ1-2 | TRBV15 | - | CATSRDGLKCGYTF | TGTGCCACCAGCAGAGACGGACTTAAGTGTGGCTACACCTTC
TRBD2 | TRBJ2-3 | TRBV27 | - | CASRILAGEPDTQYF | TGTGCCAGCAGGATACTAGCGGGAGAACCAGATACGCAGTATTTT
TRBD1 | TRBJ1-3 | TRBV27 | once | CASSNRGSGNTIYF | TGTGCCAGCAGCAACAGGGGCTCTGGAAACACCATATATTTT
TRBD1 | TRBJ1-2 | TRBV4-2 | - | CASSQDMDRGRGYGYTF | TGTGCCAGCAGCCAAGATATGGACAGGGGGCGCGGCTATGGCTACACCTTC